The sequence of this T cell receptor (beta chain) was determined in a study of T-cell reconstitution after alpha-beta-depleted transplantation in children. Study-level findings and limits: As was reported, about two months after transplant, alpha-beta T cells came from several hundred expanded graft clones. High day-60 TCRbeta diversity in some patients came from surviving recipient T cells and thymic progenitors.

This clonotype has more than one count but fewer than ten. Its antigen remains unknown. The CDR3 totals 16 residues. V dropped 6 bases and J dropped 2 bases, with 20 bases sitting between them. Germline CDR1 and CDR2: LNHDA and SQIVND (reference sequence). The authors prepared the TCRbeta library with unique molecular identifiers. Using its own MiXCR run on the PCR reads, TCRdb lists one record per CDR3 protein. This sample has hundreds of thousands of distinct CDR3 sequences; 15% to 20% occur once, and the top ten carry approximately 29%. This clonotype originated in a boy under three years old who had a stem cell transplant for Wiskott-Aldrich syndrome, so the T cells may come from the graft donor. The chain has TRBV19 and TRBJ2-7; D is perhaps TRBD2 (6 bases). The source material was PBMCs, mostly from graft donor cells, sampled 360 days after TCRalphabeta/CD19-depleted stem cell transplant. In DNA form, the CDR3 reads TGTGCCAGTAGCCGCTCTCACGGGGGTCTAACCTACGAGCAGTACTTC. This gives the protein CASSRSHGGLTYEQYF.